The 18 T cell receptor beta chains presented below share a single source sample, sequenced in a study of T-cell memory formation after mild COVID-19. TCRdb reprocessed the 5' RACE reads with MiXCR, giving one entry per CDR3 protein. In the table there are about 400,000 distinct CDR3 sequences, under 20% of which are singletons. Sequencing was performed on PBMCs or a T cell subset sorted from them (not recorded which). These receptors were collected from a man aged 18 to 29 who had mild COVID-19 (a few samples of this study predate the infection). Cell type and time point are not known.

This clonotype was seen just once. The rearrangement uses TRBV9 and TRBJ1-1; D is possibly TRBD1 (5 bases). The V and J ends lost 0 bases and 4 bases respectively, with 10 bases between them. The CDR3 covers 14 residues. CDR1 and CDR2 from the germline V gene are SGDLS and YYNGEE. The CDR3: CASSVVRGSTEAFF. CDR3 DNA sequence: TGTGCCAGCAGCGTAGTTAGGGGTAGCACTGAAGCTTTCTTT.

In DNA, the CDR3 is TGTGCCAGTAGGCCGACAGGGTATACATCAGATACGCAGTATTTT. Its protein product is CASRPTGYTSDTQYF. This chain links TRBV19 with TRBJ2-3; the match to TRBD1 covers 7 bases. This CDR3 has 15 residues. Germline V gene lookup returns CDR1 LNHDA and CDR2 SQIVND (reference sequence). The V gene end was trimmed by 6 bases and the J gene end by 4 bases; junction bases not matched to a gene: 10. Full variable domain (missing parts from reference TRBV19 and TRBJ2-3): DGGITQSPKYLFRKEGQNVTLSCEQNLNHDAMYWYRQDPGQGLRLIYYSQIVNDFQKGDIAEGYSVSREKKESFPLTVTSAQKNPTAFYLCASRPTGYTSDTQYFGPGTRLTVL.

CDR3 bases: TGCAGTGCTAGAGATTCCCCACGGTCCTACAATGAGCAGTTCTTC. Its translation: CSARDSPRSYNEQFF. This chain connects TRBV20-1 to TRBJ2-1; the D is unclear. CDR3 size: 15 residues. Between the trimmed V and J ends, which lost 0 bases and 1 base, there was a span of 10 bases. Per the germline V gene, CDR1 is DFQATT and CDR2 is SNEGSKA (reference sequence).

This clonotype was seen only a few times. This chain uses TRBV7-2 with TRBJ1-5, with D possibly being TRBD1 (5 bases). Germline loops: CDR1 SGHTA, CDR2 FQGNSA. This CDR3 has 14 residues. V lost 3 bases, J lost 6 bases, and 12 bases lay in between. In nucleotides, the CDR3 is TGTGCCAGCAGCTTGGGACGGGGGAGTCAGCCCCAGCATTTT. Translating gives CASSLGRGSQPQHF.

This chain joins TRBV6-1 and TRBJ1-1; no reliable D call. Trimming took off 6 bases at V and 2 bases at J, with 7 bases between the two ends. Looked up from germline, CDR1 is MNHNS and CDR2 is SASEGT. The CDR3 consists of 12 residues. For the CDR3, the DNA is TGTGCCAGCAGCGCTACTAACACTGAAGCTTTCTTT. Protein sequence: CASSATNTEAFF.

This clonotype occurred a few times. The J gene is TRBJ2-2, the V gene TRBV7-7; possibly TRBD1 for D (5 bases). Trimming removed 5 bases from V and 2 bases from J, with 6 bases in between. The CDR3 contains 13 residues. The germline CDR1 and CDR2 sequences are SSHAT and FNYEAQ (reference sequence). The CDR3 is CASSRTNTGELFF. The DNA of the CDR3 is TGTGCCAGCAGCCGGACAAACACCGGGGAGCTGTTTTTT. Full variable domain (remainder filled in from reference TRBV7-7 and TRBJ2-2): GAGVSQSPRYKVTKRGQDVTLRCDPISSHATLYWYQQALGQGPEFLTYFNYEAQPDKSGLPSDRFSAERPEGSISTLTIQRTEQRDSAMYRCASSRTNTGELFFGEGSRLTVL.

The table lists this clonotype with a few counts. The CDR3, as DNA: TGTGCCAGCAGCTTAGCGTTGGGGCGGAATGAGCAGTTCTTC. Translation: CASSLALGRNEQFF. The rearrangement uses TRBV7-2 and TRBJ2-1; D possibly corresponds to TRBD1 (5 bases). The CDR3 covers 14 residues. The germline gives CDR1 SGHTA, CDR2 FQGNSA. The V gene lost 0 bases and the J gene lost 7 bases, with 10 bases spanning the gap.

The rearrangement links TRBV7-9 to TRBJ1-2; 9 bases are shared with TRBD1. In germline, CDR1 is SEHNR, CDR2 FQNEAQ (reference sequence). J gave up 4 bases and V 5 bases, and 8 bases lay outside the gene matches. This CDR3 contains 15 residues. Here the CDR3 DNA reads TGTGCCAGCAGCACTGGACAGGGGCGAGGCTATGGCTACACCTTC. Encoded protein: CASSTGQGRGYGYTF.

The V and J genes are TRBV20-1 and TRBJ1-1; 8 positions agree with TRBD1. The CDR3 has 14 residues. CDR1 is DFQATT and CDR2 is SNEGSKA in the germline V gene (reference sequence). The trim removed 0 bases at V and 7 bases at J, leaving 7 bases unmatched. This CDR3 is CSARDLGQVVEAFF. CDR3 in DNA: TGCAGTGCTAGAGACCTGGGACAGGTAGTTGAAGCTTTCTTT.

V and J are TRBV20-1 and TRBJ2-5, with TRBD1 matching 8 bases. V lost 5 bases to trimming and J lost 0 bases; unmatched junction nucleotides: 5. The CDR3 runs to 14 residues. CDR1 is DFQATT, CDR2 SNEGSKA, per germline (reference sequence). For the CDR3, the DNA is TGCAGTGCTGGGGCAGGGGGCGACCAAGAGACCCAGTACTTC. It translates to CSAGAGGDQETQYF.

J is TRBJ1-6 and V is TRBV4-1; D remains ambiguous. Germline assignment: CDR1 MGHRA and CDR2 YSYEKL. Trimming removed 0 bases from V and 12 bases from J, with 15 bases in between. The CDR3 extends over 15 amino acids. CDR3 nucleotide sequence: TGCGCCAGCAGCCAAGATGCGCACGCGGTGCGACCCCTCCACTTT. The encoded protein is CASSQDAHAVRPLHF.

This clonotype occurred a few times. V usage is TRBV5-1 and J usage is TRBJ1-1, with D perhaps TRBD1 (6 bases). CDR1 is SGHRS, CDR2 YFSETQ, per germline. The CDR3 is 14 amino acids. Trimming removed 0 bases at V and 7 bases at J, with 13 bases between. The CDR3 spells CASSLEGTRYEAFF. Written as DNA, the CDR3 is TGCGCCAGCAGCTTGGAAGGGACACGGTATGAAGCTTTCTTT. Full variable domain (missing parts from reference TRBV5-1 and TRBJ1-1): KAGVTQTPRYLIKTRGQQVTLSCSPISGHRSVSWYQQTPGQGLQFLFEYFSETQRNKGNFPGRFSGRQFSNSRSEMNVSTLELGDSALYLCASSLEGTRYEAFFGQGTRLTVV.

This clonotype showed up just a few times. The V gene is TRBV30, the J gene TRBJ2-2; 7 bases are a match to TRBD1. CDR3 length: 17 amino acids. The germline CDR1 and CDR2 sequences are GTSNPN and SVGIG (reference sequence). J gave up 6 bases and V 0 bases, and 13 bases lay outside the gene matches. CDR3 in amino acids: CAWSVPNRQGYAGELFF. CDR3 DNA: TGTGCCTGGAGTGTACCCAATCGACAGGGTTATGCCGGGGAGCTGTTTTTT.

V and J are TRBV28 and TRBJ2-7; possible D gene TRBD2, 5 bases. Trimming left V 7 bases short and J 3 bases short, with 10 bases between. The CDR3 runs 12 residues. Germline CDR1 reads MDHEN; CDR2 reads SYDVKM. CDR3 protein: CASTSSVYEQYV. The CDR3 DNA follows: TGTGCCAGCACTAGCTCTGTCTACGAGCAGTACGTC.

V gene TRBV13 combines with J gene TRBJ2-1, with 8 bases identical to TRBD2. The CDR3 extends over 15 amino acids. The V gene's germline CDR1 is PRHDT and CDR2 FYEKMQ (reference sequence). With 3 bases clipped from V and 8 bases from J, the junction kept 9 bases outside the gene matches. CDR3 coding DNA: TGTGCCAGCAGCTTTAGCGGGGCCCCAGGGGATGAGCAGTTCTTC. This codes for CASSFSGAPGDEQFF.

This clonotype was seen once. J is TRBJ2-5 and V is TRBV12-3 or TRBV12-4; 9 bases match TRBD1. V trimming: 8 bases; J trimming: 4 bases; junction bases outside the gene matches: 5. The CDR3 loop spans 13 amino acids. CDR3 coding DNA: TGTGCCAGCCGGTCGGACAGGGGAGAGACCCAGTACTTC. Its protein is CASRSDRGETQYF.

Only a few counts were recorded for this clonotype. V and J are TRBV12-3 or TRBV12-4 and TRBJ1-5; D might be TRBD1 (5 bases). V was clipped by 2 bases and J by 7 bases, with 18 bases between them. CDR3 size: 16 residues. This CDR3 reads CASSLTAGGNGQPQHF. In nucleotides, the CDR3 is TGTGCCAGCAGTTTAACGGCTGGGGGGAACGGACAGCCCCAGCATTTT.

The chain employs TRBV7-9 and TRBJ2-7; D is perhaps TRBD1 (6 bases). Trimming removed 5 bases at V and 6 bases at J, with 17 bases between. The germline V gene has CDR1 SEHNR and CDR2 FQNEAQ (reference sequence). The CDR3 spans 14 residues. The CDR3 bases are TGTGCCAGCAGCCGCCGGGACATCAGCGGCGAGCAGTACTTC. Translated, it gives CASSRRDISGEQYF.